The 4 T cell receptor beta chains given below trace back to one sample, sequenced in a study of T cell responses to AZD1222 COVID-19 vaccine. The repertoire was sequenced with immunoSEQ multiplex PCR; TCRdb's copy has only in-frame clones and lacks some. This table holds 35,000 to 50,000 clones, approximately 88% found once. The starting material was peripheral blood, obtained 28 days after the second AZD1222 dose. These receptors were taken from an adult who received the AZD1222 COVID-19 vaccine.

V and J are TRBV15 and TRBJ1-3; D is ambiguous. There are 13 residues in the CDR3. The V gene's germline CDR1 is LNHNV and CDR2 YYDKDF (reference sequence). Trimming shortened V by 7 bases and J by 5 bases, and 12 bases separated the two germline ends. CDR3 region: CATTSGGRNTIYF. CDR3 sequence (DNA): TGTGCCACCACCTCGGGAGGGCGAAACACCATATATTTT.

The V and J genes are TRBV4-3 and TRBJ1-1; D not resolved. Germline V gene lookup returns CDR1 LGHNA and CDR2 YSLEER. The CDR3 is 16 residues long. V lost 0 bases and J 4 bases, leaving 15 bases between the germline ends. CDR3 residues: CASSQDREGLGTEAFF. The CDR3, as DNA: TGCGCCAGCAGCCAAGATAGGGAGGGTCTCGGCACTGAAGCTTTCTTT.

This clone was recorded only once. The junction departs from germline at one end; a sequencing error may be responsible. V is TRBV7-7 and J is TRBJ2-7, with D possibly TRBD1 on 7 matching bases. The CDR3 consists of 16 residues. Germline values: CDR1 SSHAT, CDR2 FNYEAQ (reference sequence). The CDR3 sequence: CASSLVGAGQTYEQYF. The CDR3 bases are TGTGCTAGCAGCTTAGTAGGCGCGGGACAGACCTACGAGCAGTACTTC.

The chain has TRBV7-2 and TRBJ1-5, with a weak D call TRBD1 (6 bases). There are 13 residues in the CDR3. V gave up 8 bases and J gave up 5 bases, with 13 bases separating them. CDR1 SGHTA and CDR2 FQGNSA come from the germline V gene. CDR3 nucleotides: TGTGCCAGCGGACTACAGGGAGATCAGCCCCAGCATTTT. It yields the protein CASGLQGDQPQHF.